The rows below give T cell receptor beta chains drawn from one sample of a study of cytomegalovirus exposure and HLA in healthy donors. Data came from immunoSEQ multiplex PCR; TCRdb stores just in-frame clones and leaves some out. The sample holds 90,000 or so clones, 65% to 75% seen once. What was sequenced was PBMCs. The source is a man aged 55 to 70 in good health and CMV-seronegative. The CDR3 runs from the conserved cysteine through the conserved F or W. The D gene is left open where the match is weak. Size tells how often a clone was seen (once, few, many) or the class of an expanded clone, and some rows leave it out.

.	TRBV5-1	once	TRBJ2-3	CASSLTDTQYF	TGCGCCAGCAGCCTAACAGATACGCAGTATTTT
TRBD1	TRBV7-9	.	TRBJ1-6	CASSDGTGAPGSPLHF	TGTGCCAGCAGTGACGGGACAGGGGCCCCTGGTTCACCCCTCCACTTT
.	TRBV30	.	TRBJ2-1	CAWSMGGRRSYNEQFF	TGTGCCTGGAGTATGGGCGGGCGACGCTCCTACAATGAGCAGTTCTTC
.	TRBV11-2	.	TRBJ1-2	CASSPGGPYGYTF	TGTGCCAGCAGCCCAGGAGGGCCCTATGGCTACACCTTC
.	TRBV5-1	.	TRBJ2-3	CASSTGLRLPDTQYF	TGCGCCAGCAGCACCGGACTTCGCCTTCCAGATACGCAGTATTTT
TRBD2	TRBV30	.	TRBJ2-1	CAWSVRRGGGNEQFF	TGTGCCTGGAGTGTACGGCGGGGGGGTGGCAATGAGCAGTTCTTC
TRBD2	TRBV5-6	.	TRBJ2-7	CASSLAASGGYEQYF	TGTGCCAGCAGCTTGGCCGCTAGCGGGGGTTACGAGCAGTACTTC
TRBD1	TRBV19	.	TRBJ2-2	CASSILTGGAAGELFF	TGTGCCAGTAGTATTTTGACAGGGGGCGCCGCCGGGGAGCTGTTTTTT
TRBD2	TRBV7-3	.	TRBJ2-3	CASSTLAGRTDTQYF	TGTGCCAGCAGCACCCTAGCGGGCCGCACAGATACGCAGTATTTT
TRBD1	TRBV6-6	.	TRBJ1-2	CASSYVPEGASGYTF	TGTGCCAGCAGTTACGTCCCTGAGGGGGCCTCTGGCTACACCTTC
TRBD1	TRBV11-2	.	TRBJ1-2	CASSSNRGFAYGYTF	TGTGCCAGCAGCTCAAACAGGGGGTTTGCGTATGGCTACACCTTC
TRBD2	TRBV5-1	.	TRBJ2-1	CASSLELVRGVDEQFF	TGCGCCAGCAGCTTGGAATTGGTGCGGGGGGTCGATGAGCAGTTCTTC
TRBD1	TRBV4-2	.	TRBJ1-1	CASSQDRGRGTEAFF	TGTGCCAGCAGCCAAGACAGGGGGCGGGGGACTGAAGCTTTCTTT
TRBD1	TRBV11-2	.	TRBJ1-5	CASSPGQGDNQPQHF	TGTGCCAGCAGCCCCGGACAGGGCGACAATCAGCCCCAGCATTTT
.	TRBV6-4	once	TRBJ1-6	CASSDSNQGNSPLHF	TGTGCCAGCAGTGACTCGAATCAGGGCAATTCACCCCTCCACTTT
.	TRBV29-1	.	TRBJ1-4	CSVGGTLSEKLFF	TGCAGCGTGGGTGGGACATTGAGTGAAAAACTGTTTTTT
TRBD1	TRBV6-6	few	TRBJ2-2	CASSSDRGLGELFF	TGTGCCAGCAGTTCCGACAGGGGGCTCGGGGAGCTGTTTTTT
.	TRBV18	.	TRBJ2-7	CASSPVTQGEGYEQYF	TGTGCCAGCTCACCAGTCACACAGGGCGAAGGTTACGAGCAGTACTTC
TRBD2	TRBV7-2	few	TRBJ2-7	CASKRGTAYEQYF	TGTGCTAGCAAGCGGGGGACGGCCTACGAGCAGTACTTC
TRBD1	TRBV5-1	.	TRBJ1-6	CASSYGQGLGPNSPLHF	TGCGCCAGCAGCTACGGACAGGGTCTTGGGCCCAATTCACCCCTCCACTTT
TRBD1	TRBV2	.	TRBJ2-1	CASRSGTGVHNEQFF	TGTGCCAGCAGATCCGGGACAGGAGTACACAATGAGCAGTTCTTC
TRBD1	TRBV29-1	.	TRBJ2-1	CSAGGGTGAYNEQFF	TGCAGCGCCGGGGGGGGGACAGGGGCGTACAATGAGCAGTTCTTC
TRBD1	TRBV29-1	once	TRBJ2-5	CSGAGMGTGGETQYF	TGCAGCGGGGCCGGAATGGGGACAGGTGGCGAGACCCAGTACTTC
.	TRBV18	.	TRBJ1-2	CASSPTRGQTGYTF	TGTGCCAGCTCACCAACCCGAGGGCAGACTGGCTACACCTTC
.	TRBV28	.	TRBJ1-6	CASSLRGGVIDNSPLHF	TGTGCCAGCAGCCTTCGAGGGGGGGTCATTGATAATTCACCCCTCCACTTT
.	TRBV18	.	TRBJ1-1	CASEREMNTEAFF	TGTGCCAGCGAACGTGAGATGAACACTGAAGCTTTCTTT
TRBD2	TRBV9	.	TRBJ2-3	CASSPSLAGGPYTQYF	TGTGCCAGCAGCCCCAGTCTAGCGGGGGGGCCATATACGCAGTATTTT
TRBD2	TRBV30	.	TRBJ2-3	CAWSLAGGVDTQYF	TGTGCCTGGAGCCTAGCGGGGGGGGTAGATACGCAGTATTTT
TRBD1	TRBV10-1	.	TRBJ2-2	CASKGQTNTGELFF	TGCGCCAGCAAGGGACAGACGAACACCGGGGAGCTGTTTTTT
TRBD1	TRBV5-6	.	TRBJ2-1	CASSEGTGASYNEQFF	TGTGCCAGCAGCGAAGGGACAGGGGCCTCCTACAATGAGCAGTTCTTC
TRBD2	TRBV6-4	once	TRBJ2-7	CASSDEGGSWEGYGQYF	TGTGCCAGCAGTGACGAAGGTGGTAGCTGGGAGGGGTACGGGCAGTACTTC
TRBD1	TRBV19	.	TRBJ1-4	CASSGYRGEREKLFF	TGTGCCAGTAGTGGATACAGGGGGGAGAGGGAAAAACTGTTTTTT
.	TRBV19	once	TRBJ2-2	CASTSKMDTGELFF	TGTGCCAGTACTAGCAAGATGGACACCGGGGAGCTGTTTTTT
.	TRBV5-1	.	TRBJ1-1	CASMDSAMNTEAFF	TGCGCCAGCATGGACAGTGCTATGAACACTGAAGCTTTCTTT
TRBD1	TRBV7-9	.	TRBJ1-4	CASSPPGGREKLFF	TGTGCCAGCAGCCCCCCAGGGGGAAGGGAAAAACTGTTTTTT
.	TRBV15	.	TRBJ1-5	CATSRGTGFSNQPQHF	TGTGCCACCAGCAGGGGTACAGGGTTCAGCAATCAGCCCCAGCATTTT
.	TRBV11-2	.	TRBJ2-7	CASSLEGHSSYEQYF	TGTGCCAGCAGCTTAGAGGGACATTCCTCCTACGAGCAGTACTTC
.	TRBV19	.	TRBJ1-2	CASSWGHLYGYTF	TGTGCCAGTAGTTGGGGACACCTTTATGGCTACACCTTC
.	TRBV11-3	.	TRBJ2-1	CASSLGGGGLYNEQFF	TGTGCCAGCAGCTTAGGTGGCGGGGGCCTATACAATGAGCAGTTCTTC
TRBD1	TRBV18	.	TRBJ2-7	CASRSTTGGSYEQYF	TGTGCCAGCCGAAGCACGACAGGGGGGTCCTACGAGCAGTACTTC
.	TRBV4-1	.	TRBJ1-4	CATTPGLNNEKLFF	TGCGCCACCACACCGGGGTTGAATAATGAAAAACTGTTTTTT
.	TRBV5-1	.	TRBJ1-1	CASSLGPTNTEAFF	TGCGCCAGCAGCTTGGGTCCAACTAACACTGAAGCTTTCTTT
.	TRBV19	.	TRBJ1-2	CASRSSGHPANYGYTF	TGTGCCAGTAGATCATCGGGACATCCTGCAAATTATGGCTACACCTTC
TRBD2	TRBV18	.	TRBJ2-7	CASSLSPSGGYEQYF	TGTGCCAGCTCACTTTCGCCTAGCGGGGGCTACGAGCAGTACTTC
.	TRBV11-2	.	TRBJ2-7	CASSEGVSSYEQYF	TGTGCCAGCAGCGAAGGGGTTAGCTCCTACGAGCAGTACTTC
TRBD2	TRBV7-7	.	TRBJ2-2	CASSLGLAGANTGELFF	TGTGCTAGCAGCCTGGGACTAGCGGGGGCGAACACCGGGGAGCTGTTTTTT
.	TRBV6-1	.	TRBJ2-3	CASSGDRTSGDTQYF	TGTGCCAGCAGTGGAGACAGGACTTCAGGAGATACGCAGTATTTT
TRBD2	TRBV4-1	.	TRBJ2-1	CASSQERLAGGYEQFF	TGCGCCAGCAGCCAAGAAAGGCTAGCGGGGGGGTATGAGCAGTTCTTC
.	TRBV19	.	TRBJ1-5	CASSTPQGSNQPQHF	TGTGCCAGTAGTACCCCACAGGGAAGCAATCAGCCCCAGCATTTT
TRBD2	TRBV10-3	.	TRBJ2-1	CAISDFTAGSGGIF	TGTGCCATCAGTGATTTTACGGCGGGTAGCGGGGGAATCTTC
.	TRBV5-4	.	TRBJ2-5	CASSLVGAQETQYF	TGTGCCAGCAGCTTGGTGGGGGCCCAAGAGACCCAGTACTTC
.	TRBV30	.	TRBJ1-4	CAWSGAFNEKLFF	TGTGCCTGGAGTGGGGCCTTTAATGAAAAACTGTTTTTT
.	TRBV18	.	TRBJ2-5	CASSPSGDQETQYF	TGTGCCAGCTCACCGTCGGGGGACCAAGAGACCCAGTACTTC
.	TRBV5-1	.	TRBJ1-1	CASSGGQSNTEAFF	TGCGCCAGCAGTGGCGGACAGTCGAACACTGAAGCTTTCTTT